This T cell receptor beta chain stems from a study of T-cell reconstitution after alpha-beta-depleted transplantation in children. V dropped 7 bases and J dropped 1 base, with 11 bases sitting between them. This CDR3 spans 13 amino acids. This clonotype has just a few counts. Preparing the TCRbeta library involved the use of unique molecular identifiers. TCRdb fed the PCR reads into MiXCR, producing one record per CDR3 protein. The sample includes 500,000 to 600,000 distinct CDR3 sequences, about 16% of them seen just once. The clonotype originates from a human donor who donated a stem cell graft to a child with acute lymphoblastic leukemia. The sequences come from PBMCs from the stem cell graft donor, collected from the stem cell graft. The chain couples TRBV12-3 or TRBV12-4 to TRBJ2-7, with D perhaps matching TRBD2 (5 bases). CDR3 DNA sequence: TGTGCCAGCACTCCCGGGGATTCCTACGAGCAGTACTTC. It codes for CASTPGDSYEQYF.